These 6 T cell receptor beta chains were all obtained from the same sample, sequenced in a study of early T cells in non-severe SARS-CoV-2 infection. TCRdb called the 5' RACE reads again in MiXCR, with one record for every CDR3 protein. The sample consists of tens of thousands of distinct CDR3 sequences, roughly 4.2% of them appearing once. What was sequenced was whole blood. The source of these receptors is an adult who was a healthcare worker with PCR-confirmed SARS-CoV-2 infection or an uninfected control (not recorded which).

This clonotype has more than one count but fewer than ten. This chain uses TRBV3-1 with TRBJ2-1; 11 nucleotides match TRBD2. The CDR3 covers 16 residues. Germline CDR1 LGHDT, CDR2 YNNKEL (reference sequence). J lost 2 bases, V lost 5 bases, and 5 bases had no gene match. The CDR3 DNA sequence: TGTGCCAGCAGCGCGCGGACTAGCGGGCCCTACAATGAGCAGTTCTTC. Translation: CASSARTSGPYNEQFF.

This clonotype was detected ten times or more. CDR3 in amino acids: CSARDPSGRASGYEQYF. CDR3 sequence (DNA): TGCAGTGCTAGGGACCCTAGCGGGAGGGCGTCGGGGTACGAGCAGTACTTC. The chain is built from TRBV20-1 and TRBJ2-7, with 12 bases that match TRBD2. CDR1 is DFQATT and CDR2 is SNEGSKA in the germline V gene (reference sequence). CDR3 length: 17 amino acids. Unmatched junction bases numbered 13, after V lost 3 bases and J lost 4 bases.

This clonotype was detected a few times. The genes are TRBV27 and TRBJ2-7, with TRBD2 matching over 10 bases. The trim removed 6 bases at V and 4 bases at J, leaving 21 bases unmatched. This CDR3 comprises 19 residues. Germline V gene data show CDR1 as MNHEY and CDR2 as SMNVEV (reference sequence). Here the CDR3 reads CASRRTGAHLAGERYEQYF. Here the CDR3 DNA reads TGTGCCAGCAGACGGACAGGAGCCCATCTAGCGGGAGAAAGGTACGAGCAGTACTTC.

The rearrangement uses TRBV10-2 and TRBJ1-2; 7 bases line up with TRBD1. Germline assignment: CDR1 WSHSY and CDR2 SAAADI. Trimming at V came to 0 bases and at J to 5 bases, leaving 3 bases not matched to a gene. This CDR3 spans 14 amino acids. CDR3 in amino acids: CASSESDRVYGYTF. Written as DNA, the CDR3 is TGCGCCAGCAGTGAGTCCGACAGGGTGTATGGCTACACCTTC.

Many counts were recorded for this clonotype. The chain recombines TRBV11-2 with TRBJ2-5; weak D call: TRBD1 (5 bases). Trimming cost V 1 base and J 2 bases, with 8 bases left between them. Germline-derived CDR1 and CDR2 are SGHAT and FQNNGV. The CDR3 covers 14 residues. The CDR3 sequence is CASSLGQQQETQYF. CDR3 nucleotide sequence: TGTGCCAGCAGCTTAGGACAGCAGCAAGAGACCCAGTACTTC. The variable domain in full, completed from reference TRBV11-2 and TRBJ2-5, reads EAGVAQSPRYKIIEKRQSVAFWCNPISGHATLYWYQQILGQGPKLLIQFQNNGVVDDSQLPKDRFSAERLKGVDSTLKIQPAKLEDSAVYLCASSLGQQQETQYFGPGTRLLVL.

This clonotype came up many times. The chain employs TRBV2 and TRBJ1-5, with unresolved D. CDR3 length: 13 amino acids. CDR1 SNHLY and CDR2 FYNNEI come from the germline V gene. V dropped 8 bases and J dropped 2 bases, with 10 bases sitting between them. DNA of the CDR3: TGTGCCAGCGAGGCGAACGGCAATCAGCCCCAGCATTTT. It specifies CASEANGNQPQHF.